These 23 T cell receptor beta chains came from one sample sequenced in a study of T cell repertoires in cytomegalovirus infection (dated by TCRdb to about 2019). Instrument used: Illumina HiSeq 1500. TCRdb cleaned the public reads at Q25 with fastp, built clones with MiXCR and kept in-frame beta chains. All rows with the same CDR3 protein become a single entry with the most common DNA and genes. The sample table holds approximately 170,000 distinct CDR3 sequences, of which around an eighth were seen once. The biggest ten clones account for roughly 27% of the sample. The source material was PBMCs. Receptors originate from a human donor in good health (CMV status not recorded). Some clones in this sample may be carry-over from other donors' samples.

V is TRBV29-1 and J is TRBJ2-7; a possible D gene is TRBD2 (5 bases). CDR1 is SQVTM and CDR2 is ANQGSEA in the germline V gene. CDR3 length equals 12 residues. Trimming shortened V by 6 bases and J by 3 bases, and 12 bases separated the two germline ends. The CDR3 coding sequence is TGCAGCGTAAGAGGGCCTCTCTACGAGCAGTACTTC. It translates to CSVRGPLYEQYF.

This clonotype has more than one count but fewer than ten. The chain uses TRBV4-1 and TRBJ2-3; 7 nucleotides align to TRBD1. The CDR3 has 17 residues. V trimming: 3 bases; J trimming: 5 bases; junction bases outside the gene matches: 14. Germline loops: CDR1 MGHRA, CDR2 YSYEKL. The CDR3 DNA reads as TGCGCCAGCAGCCAGGACCGGGCAGGGGGTTCGAAAGATACGCAGTATTTT. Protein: CASSQDRAGGSKDTQYF.

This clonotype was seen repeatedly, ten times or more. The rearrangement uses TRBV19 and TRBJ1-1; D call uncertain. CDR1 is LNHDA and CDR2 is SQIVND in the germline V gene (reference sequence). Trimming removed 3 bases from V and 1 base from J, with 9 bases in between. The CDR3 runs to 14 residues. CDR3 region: CASSMTWQNTEAFF. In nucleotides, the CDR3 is TGTGCCAGTAGTATGACGTGGCAGAACACTGAAGCTTTCTTT.

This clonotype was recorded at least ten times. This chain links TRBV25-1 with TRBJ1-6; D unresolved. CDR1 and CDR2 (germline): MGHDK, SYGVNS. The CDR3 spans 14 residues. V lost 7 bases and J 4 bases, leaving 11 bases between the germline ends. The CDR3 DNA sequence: TGTGCCAGCACGGTCGGACCTTATAATTCACCCCTCCACTTT. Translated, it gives CASTVGPYNSPLHF.

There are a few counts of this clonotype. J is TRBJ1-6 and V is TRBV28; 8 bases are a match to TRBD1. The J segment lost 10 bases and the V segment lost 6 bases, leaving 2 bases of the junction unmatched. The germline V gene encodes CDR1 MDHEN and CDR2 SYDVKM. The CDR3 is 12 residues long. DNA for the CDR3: TGTGCCAGCAGGACAGGGGTCTCACCCCTCCACTTT. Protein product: CASRTGVSPLHF.

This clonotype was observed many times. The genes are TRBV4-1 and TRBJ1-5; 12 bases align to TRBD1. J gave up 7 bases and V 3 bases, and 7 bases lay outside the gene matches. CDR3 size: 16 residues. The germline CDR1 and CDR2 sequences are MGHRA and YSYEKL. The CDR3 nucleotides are TGCGCCAGCAGCCATGACGGGACAGGGGGCGACCAGCCCCAGCATTTT. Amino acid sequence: CASSHDGTGGDQPQHF.

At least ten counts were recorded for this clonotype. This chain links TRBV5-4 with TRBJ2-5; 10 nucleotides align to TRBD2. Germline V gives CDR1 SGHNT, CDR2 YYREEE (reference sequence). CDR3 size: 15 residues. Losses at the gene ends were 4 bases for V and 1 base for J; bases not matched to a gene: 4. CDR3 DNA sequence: TGTGCCAGCAGCCTGACTAGCGGGTTCCAAGAGACCCAGTACTTC. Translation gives CASSLTSGFQETQYF.

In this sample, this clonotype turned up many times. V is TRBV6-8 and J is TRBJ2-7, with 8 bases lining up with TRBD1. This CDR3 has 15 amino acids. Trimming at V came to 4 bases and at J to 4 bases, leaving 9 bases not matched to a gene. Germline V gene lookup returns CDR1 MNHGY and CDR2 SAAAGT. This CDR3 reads CASSSFRGQWYEQYF. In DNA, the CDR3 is TGTGCCAGCAGTTCCTTCAGGGGGCAATGGTACGAGCAGTACTTC.

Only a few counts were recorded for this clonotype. CDR3 nucleotide sequence: TGTGCCAGCAGACTAGCAGGGGCGAACACTGAAGCTTTCTTT. Translated, it gives CASRLAGANTEAFF. This rearrangement joins TRBV28 to TRBJ1-1, with D perhaps matching TRBD1 (6 bases). V was pared by 6 bases and J by 1 base, with 12 bases between. Germline values: CDR1 MDHEN, CDR2 SYDVKM. CDR3 length: 14 residues.

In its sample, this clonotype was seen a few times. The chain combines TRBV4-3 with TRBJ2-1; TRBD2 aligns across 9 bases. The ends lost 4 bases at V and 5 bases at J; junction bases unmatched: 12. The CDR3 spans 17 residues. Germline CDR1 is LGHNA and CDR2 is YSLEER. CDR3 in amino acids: CASSLRASGTLHNEQFF. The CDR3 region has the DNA TGCGCCAGCAGCCTCAGGGCTAGCGGGACCCTTCACAATGAGCAGTTCTTC.

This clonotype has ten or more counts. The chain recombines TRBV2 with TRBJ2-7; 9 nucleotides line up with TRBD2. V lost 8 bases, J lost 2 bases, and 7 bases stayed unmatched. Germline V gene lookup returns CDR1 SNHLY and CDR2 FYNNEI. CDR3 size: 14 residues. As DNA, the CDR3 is TGTGCCAGCCAGCGACTAGCGGATCCCTACGAGCAGTACGTC. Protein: CASQRLADPYEQYV.

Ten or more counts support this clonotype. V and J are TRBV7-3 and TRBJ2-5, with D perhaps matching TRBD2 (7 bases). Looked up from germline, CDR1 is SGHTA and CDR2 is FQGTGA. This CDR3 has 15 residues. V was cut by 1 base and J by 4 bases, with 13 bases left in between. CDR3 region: CASSLMRGPRETQYF. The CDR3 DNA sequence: TGTGCCAGCAGCTTAATGCGGGGGCCCAGAGAGACCCAGTACTTC.

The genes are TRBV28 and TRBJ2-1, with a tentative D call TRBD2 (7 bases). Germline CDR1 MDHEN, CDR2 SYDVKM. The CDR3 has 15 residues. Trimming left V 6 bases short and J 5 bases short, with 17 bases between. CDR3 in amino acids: CASSLGGRADNEQFF. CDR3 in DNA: TGTGCCAGCAGCCTAGGGGGGAGGGCGGACAATGAGCAGTTCTTC. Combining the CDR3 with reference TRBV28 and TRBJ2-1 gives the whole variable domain DVKVTQSSRYLVKRTGEKVFLECVQDMDHENMFWYRQDPGLGLRLIYFSYDVKMKEKGDIPEGYSVSREKKERFSLILESASTNQTSMYLCASSLGGRADNEQFFGPGTRLTVL.

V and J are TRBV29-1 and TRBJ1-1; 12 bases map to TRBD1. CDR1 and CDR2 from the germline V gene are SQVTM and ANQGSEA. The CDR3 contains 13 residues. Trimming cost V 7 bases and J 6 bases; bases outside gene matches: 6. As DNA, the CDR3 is TGCAGCGCTGGGGACAGGGGGCACGCTGAAGCTTTCTTT. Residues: CSAGDRGHAEAFF.

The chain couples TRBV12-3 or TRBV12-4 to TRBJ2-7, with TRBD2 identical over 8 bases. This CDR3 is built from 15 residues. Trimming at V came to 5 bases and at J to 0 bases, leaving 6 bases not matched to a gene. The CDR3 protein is CASSVLAADSYEQYF. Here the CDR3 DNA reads TGTGCCAGCAGTGTACTAGCGGCCGACTCCTACGAGCAGTACTTC.

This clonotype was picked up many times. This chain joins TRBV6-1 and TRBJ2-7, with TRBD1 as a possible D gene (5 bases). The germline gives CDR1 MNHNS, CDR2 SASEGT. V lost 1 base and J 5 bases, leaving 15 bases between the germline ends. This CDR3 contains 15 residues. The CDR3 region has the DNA TGTGCCAGCAGTGAAGGATCCGCAGGGTCGGACGAGCAGTACTTC. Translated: CASSEGSAGSDEQYF.

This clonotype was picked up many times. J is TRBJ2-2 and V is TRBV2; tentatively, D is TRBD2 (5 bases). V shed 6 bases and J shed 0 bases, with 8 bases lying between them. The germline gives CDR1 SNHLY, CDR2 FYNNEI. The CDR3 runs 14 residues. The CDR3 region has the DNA TGTGCCAGCAGGTCCGGGGCGAACACCGGGGAGCTGTTTTTT. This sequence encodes CASRSGANTGELFF.

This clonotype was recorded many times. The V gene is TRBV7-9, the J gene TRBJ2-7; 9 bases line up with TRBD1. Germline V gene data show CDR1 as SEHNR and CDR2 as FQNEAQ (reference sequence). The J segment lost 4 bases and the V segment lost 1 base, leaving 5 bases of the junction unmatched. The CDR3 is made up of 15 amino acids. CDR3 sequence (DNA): TGTGCCAGCAGCTTAGGAGGGACAGGGATTTACGAGCAGTACTTC. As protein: CASSLGGTGIYEQYF.

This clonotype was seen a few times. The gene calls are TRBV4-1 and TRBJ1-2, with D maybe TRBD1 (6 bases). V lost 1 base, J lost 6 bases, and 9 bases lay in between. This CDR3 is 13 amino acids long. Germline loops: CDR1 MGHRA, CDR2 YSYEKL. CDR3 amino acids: CASSQVEGDGYTF. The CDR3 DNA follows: TGCGCCAGCAGCCAAGTAGAGGGGGATGGCTACACCTTC.

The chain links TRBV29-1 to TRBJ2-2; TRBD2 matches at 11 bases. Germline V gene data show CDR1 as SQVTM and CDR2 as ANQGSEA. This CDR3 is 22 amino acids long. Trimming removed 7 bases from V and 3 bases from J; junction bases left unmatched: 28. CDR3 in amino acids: CSAIGRVAGGPTTPRDTGELFF. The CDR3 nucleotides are TGCAGCGCGATTGGGAGGGTAGCGGGAGGGCCTACAACACCACGAGACACCGGGGAGCTGTTTTTT.

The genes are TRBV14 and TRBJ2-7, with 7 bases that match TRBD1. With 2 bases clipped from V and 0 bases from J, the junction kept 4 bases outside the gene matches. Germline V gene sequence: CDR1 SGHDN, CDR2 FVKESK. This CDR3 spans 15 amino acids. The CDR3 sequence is CASSQSGTDSYEQYF. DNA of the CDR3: TGTGCCAGCAGCCAATCCGGGACAGACTCCTACGAGCAGTACTTC. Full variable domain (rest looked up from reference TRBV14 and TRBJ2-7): EAGVTQFPSHSVIEKGQTVTLRCDPISGHDNLYWYRRVMGKEIKFLLHFVKESKQDESGMPNNRFLAERTGGTYSTLKVQPAELEDSGVYFCASSQSGTDSYEQYFGPGTRLTVT.

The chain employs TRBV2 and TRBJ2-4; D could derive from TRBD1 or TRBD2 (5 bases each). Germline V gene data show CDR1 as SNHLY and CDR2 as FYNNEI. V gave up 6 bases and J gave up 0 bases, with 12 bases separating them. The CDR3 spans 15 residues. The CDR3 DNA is TGTGCCAGCAGGCGAGGGGTCTTAGCCAAAAACATTCAGTACTTC. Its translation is CASRRGVLAKNIQYF. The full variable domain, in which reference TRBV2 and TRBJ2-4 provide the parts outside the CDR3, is EPEVTQTPSHQVTQMGQEVILRCVPISNHLYFYWYRQILGQKVEFLVSFYNNEISEKSEIFDDQFSVERPDGSNFTLKIRSTKLEDSAMYFCASRRGVLAKNIQYFGAGTRLSVL.

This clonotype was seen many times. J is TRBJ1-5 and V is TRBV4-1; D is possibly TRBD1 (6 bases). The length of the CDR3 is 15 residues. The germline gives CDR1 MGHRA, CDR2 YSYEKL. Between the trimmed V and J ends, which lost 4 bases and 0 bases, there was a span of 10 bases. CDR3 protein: CASSPTGYSNQPQHF. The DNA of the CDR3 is TGCGCCAGCAGCCCAACAGGGTATAGCAATCAGCCCCAGCATTTT.